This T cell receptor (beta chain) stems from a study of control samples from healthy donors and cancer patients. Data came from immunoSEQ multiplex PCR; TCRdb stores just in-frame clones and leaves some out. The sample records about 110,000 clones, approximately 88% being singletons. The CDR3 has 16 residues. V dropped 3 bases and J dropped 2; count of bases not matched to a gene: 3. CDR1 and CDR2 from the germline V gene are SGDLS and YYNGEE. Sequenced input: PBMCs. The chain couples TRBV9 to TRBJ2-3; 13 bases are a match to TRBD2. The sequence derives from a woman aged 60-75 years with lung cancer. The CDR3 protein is CASSETSGRVTDTQYF. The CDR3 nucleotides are TGTGCCAGCAGCGAAACTAGCGGGAGGGTCACAGATACGCAGTATTTT. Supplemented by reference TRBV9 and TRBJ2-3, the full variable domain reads DSGVTQTPKHLITATGQRVTLRCSPRSGDLSVYWYQQSLDQGLQFLIQYYNGEERAKGNILERFSAQQFPDLHSELNLSSLELGDSALYFCASSETSGRVTDTQYFGPGTRLTVL.